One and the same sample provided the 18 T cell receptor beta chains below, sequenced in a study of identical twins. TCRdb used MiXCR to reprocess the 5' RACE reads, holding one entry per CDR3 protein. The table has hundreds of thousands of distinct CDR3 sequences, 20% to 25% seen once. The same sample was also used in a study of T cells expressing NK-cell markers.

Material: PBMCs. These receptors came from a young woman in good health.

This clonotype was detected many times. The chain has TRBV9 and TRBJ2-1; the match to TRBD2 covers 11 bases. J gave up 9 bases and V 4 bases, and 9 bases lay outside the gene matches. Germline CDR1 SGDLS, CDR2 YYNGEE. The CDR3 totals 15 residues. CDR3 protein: CASSTGTSGRVEQFF. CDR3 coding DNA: TGTGCCAGCAGCACGGGGACTAGCGGCAGGGTTGAGCAGTTCTTC.

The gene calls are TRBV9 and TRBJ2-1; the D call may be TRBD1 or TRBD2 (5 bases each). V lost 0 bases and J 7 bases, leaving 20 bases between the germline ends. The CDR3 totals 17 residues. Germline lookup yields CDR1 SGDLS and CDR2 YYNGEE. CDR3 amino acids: CASSVDGAVGFRNEQFF. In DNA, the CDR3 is TGTGCCAGCAGCGTAGACGGGGCCGTAGGGTTTAGGAATGAGCAGTTCTTC.

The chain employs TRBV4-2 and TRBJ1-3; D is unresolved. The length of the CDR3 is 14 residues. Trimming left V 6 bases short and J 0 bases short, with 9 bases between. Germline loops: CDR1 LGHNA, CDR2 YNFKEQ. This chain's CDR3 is CASRQTDSGNTIYF. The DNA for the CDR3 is TGTGCCAGCAGACAAACAGACTCTGGAAACACCATATATTTT.

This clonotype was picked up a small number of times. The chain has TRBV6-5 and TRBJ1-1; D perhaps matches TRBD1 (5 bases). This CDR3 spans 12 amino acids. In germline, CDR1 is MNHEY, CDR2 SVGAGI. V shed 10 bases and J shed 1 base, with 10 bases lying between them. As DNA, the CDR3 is TGTGCCACCGTTGACAGGAACACTGAAGCTTTCTTT. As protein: CATVDRNTEAFF.

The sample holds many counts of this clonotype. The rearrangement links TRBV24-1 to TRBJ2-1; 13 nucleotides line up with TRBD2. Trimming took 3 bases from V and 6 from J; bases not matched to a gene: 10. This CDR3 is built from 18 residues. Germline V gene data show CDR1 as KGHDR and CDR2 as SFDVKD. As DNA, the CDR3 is TGTGCCACCAGTGATCCCCGGACTAGCGGGAGCTCGGGCAATGAGCAGTTCTTC. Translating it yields CATSDPRTSGSSGNEQFF.

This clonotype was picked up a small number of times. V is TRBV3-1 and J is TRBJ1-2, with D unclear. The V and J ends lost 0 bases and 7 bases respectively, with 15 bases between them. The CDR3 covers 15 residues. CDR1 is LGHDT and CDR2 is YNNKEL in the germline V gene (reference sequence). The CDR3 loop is CASSQDLLANRGYTF. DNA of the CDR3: TGTGCCAGCAGCCAAGATCTGCTCGCAAACCGTGGCTACACCTTC.

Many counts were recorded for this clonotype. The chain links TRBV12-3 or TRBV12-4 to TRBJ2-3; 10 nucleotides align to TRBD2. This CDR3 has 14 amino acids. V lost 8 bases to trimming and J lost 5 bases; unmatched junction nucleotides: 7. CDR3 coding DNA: TGTGCCAGCCGAATAGCGGGAGGCATAGATACGCAGTATTTT. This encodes CASRIAGGIDTQYF.

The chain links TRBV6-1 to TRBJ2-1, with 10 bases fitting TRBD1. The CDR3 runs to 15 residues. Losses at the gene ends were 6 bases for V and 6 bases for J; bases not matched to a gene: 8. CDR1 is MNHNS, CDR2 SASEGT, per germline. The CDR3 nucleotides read TGTGCCAGCAGAACCGGGACAGGGGTTCGCAATGAGCAGTTCTTC. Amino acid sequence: CASRTGTGVRNEQFF.

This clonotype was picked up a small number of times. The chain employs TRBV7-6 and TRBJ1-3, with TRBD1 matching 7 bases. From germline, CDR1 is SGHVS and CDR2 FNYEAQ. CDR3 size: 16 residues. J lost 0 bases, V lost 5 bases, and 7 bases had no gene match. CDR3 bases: TGTGCCAGCAGCGATCGGACAGGCCACTCTGGAAACACCATATATTTT. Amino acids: CASSDRTGHSGNTIYF.

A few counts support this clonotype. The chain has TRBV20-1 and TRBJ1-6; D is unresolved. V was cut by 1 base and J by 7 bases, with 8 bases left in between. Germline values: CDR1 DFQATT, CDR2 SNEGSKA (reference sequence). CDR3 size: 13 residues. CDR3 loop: CSARADENSPLHF. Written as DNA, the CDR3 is TGCAGTGCTAGAGCTGATGAGAATTCACCCCTCCACTTT.

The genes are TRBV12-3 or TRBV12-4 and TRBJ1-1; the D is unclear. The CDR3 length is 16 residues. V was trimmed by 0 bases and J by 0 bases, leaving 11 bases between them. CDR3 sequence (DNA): TGTGCCAGCAGTTTAGCGCGCAGGCTAATGAACACTGAAGCTTTCTTT. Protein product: CASSLARRLMNTEAFF.

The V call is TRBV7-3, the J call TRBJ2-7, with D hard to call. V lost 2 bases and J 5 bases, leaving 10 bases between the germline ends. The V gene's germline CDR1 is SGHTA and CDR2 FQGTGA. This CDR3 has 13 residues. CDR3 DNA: TGTGCCAGCAGCTTATCAGCGAGCAACGAGCAGTACTTC. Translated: CASSLSASNEQYF.

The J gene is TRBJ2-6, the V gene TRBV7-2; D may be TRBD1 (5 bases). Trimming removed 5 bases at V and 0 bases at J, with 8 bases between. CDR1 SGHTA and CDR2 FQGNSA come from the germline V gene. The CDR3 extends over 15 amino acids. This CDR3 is CASSARVSGANVLTF. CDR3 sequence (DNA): TGTGCCAGCAGCGCCAGGGTCTCTGGGGCCAACGTCCTGACTTTC.

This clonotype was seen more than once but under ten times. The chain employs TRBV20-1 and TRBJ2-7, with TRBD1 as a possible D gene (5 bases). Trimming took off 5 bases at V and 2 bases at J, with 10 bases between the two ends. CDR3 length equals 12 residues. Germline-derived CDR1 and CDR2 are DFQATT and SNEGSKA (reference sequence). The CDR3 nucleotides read TGCAGTGCTGCGACGGACACCTACGAGCAGTACTTC. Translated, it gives CSAATDTYEQYF.

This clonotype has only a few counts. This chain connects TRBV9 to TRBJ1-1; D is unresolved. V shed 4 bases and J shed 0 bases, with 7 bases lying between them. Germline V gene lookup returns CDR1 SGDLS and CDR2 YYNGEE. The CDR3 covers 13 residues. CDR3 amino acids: CASSPEVNTEAFF. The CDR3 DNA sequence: TGTGCCAGCAGCCCAGAAGTGAACACTGAAGCTTTCTTT.

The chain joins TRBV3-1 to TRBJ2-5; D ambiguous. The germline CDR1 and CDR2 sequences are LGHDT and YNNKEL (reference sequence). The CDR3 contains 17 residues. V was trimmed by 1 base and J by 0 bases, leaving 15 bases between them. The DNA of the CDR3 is TGTGCCAGCAGCCAAGGGACCAACCCACTGTACCAAGAGACCCAGTACTTC. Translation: CASSQGTNPLYQETQYF.

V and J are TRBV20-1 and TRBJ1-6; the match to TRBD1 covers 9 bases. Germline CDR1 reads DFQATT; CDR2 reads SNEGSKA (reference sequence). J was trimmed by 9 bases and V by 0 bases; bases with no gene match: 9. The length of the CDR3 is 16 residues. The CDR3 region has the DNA TGCAGTGCTAGAGACCGGCGCCGGGACAGGGTTTCACCCCTCCACTTT. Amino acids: CSARDRRRDRVSPLHF.

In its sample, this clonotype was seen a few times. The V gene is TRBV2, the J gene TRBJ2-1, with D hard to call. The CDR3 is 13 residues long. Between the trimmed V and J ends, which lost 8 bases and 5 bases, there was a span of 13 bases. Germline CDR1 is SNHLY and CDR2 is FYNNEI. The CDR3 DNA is TGTGCCAGCCGCCAGCACCTTAACAATGAGCAGTTCTTC. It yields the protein CASRQHLNNEQFF.